This TCR beta chain came from a study of shared clonotypes between healthy human individuals (dated by TCRdb to 2020 to 2021). About the investigation overall: A couple of women and three men aged 18 to 49 years were included in the cohort. For each donor, three plates each were used for CD4 naive and CD4 memory, two plates were used for CD8 naive, and one plate was used for CD8 memory. The study deeply sequenced blood TCR repertoires of 5 or 6 healthy adults to estimate repertoire size and the extent of clonotype sharing between individuals. Different laboratories and diverse techniques were used to prepare libraries and sequence TCR repertoires, to increase sequencing depth and limit assay-specific biases. Leukapheresis yielded between about 0.85 and 10 billion PBMCs per donor.

Beyond this particular receptor, the publication reports: When several donors were compared, the shared fraction of clonotypes was about 5% for naive CD4, around 4% for naive CD8, roughly 2.5% for memory CD4, and roughly 0.4% for memory CD8. The small number of donors limited the genetic and exposure-history diversity represented. Compared with non-shared clonotypes, clonotypes shared by all four sorted-subset donors had higher generation probabilities. Pairwise subsampling indicated that sequencing depth was expected to affect the degree of clonotype sharing among donors. Rarefaction of sorted-subset datasets indicated incomplete sequencing despite the large sequencing depth. Sampling was restricted to blood, and TCR repertoires in tissues likely differ from the TCR repertoires found in blood. Naive subsets generally had larger estimated clonotype richness than memory subsets did.

This clone was detected only a few times. Its antigen has not been determined. Base qualities are not provided; no much larger clone lies one nucleotide away. TCR CDR3 regions were amplified from genomic DNA by multiplex PCR using the deep immunoSEQ assay. Extracted genomic DNA from each cell subset was spread evenly across all wells of several immunoSEQ 96-well plates, with each plate serving as a replicate. For sorted subsets, about 200 ng genomic DNA, equal to about 30,000 T cell genomes, was loaded into each replicate PCR. The purified libraries were quantified using a Qubit 3.0 fluorometer, sized with a Bioanalyzer 2100, and then quantified again using the KAPA Library Quantification kit. Every immunoSEQ 96-well plate was sequenced on a dedicated single-read 150-cycle Illumina NextSeq 550 flow cell. Processing in the source paper ran as follows. Because the immunoSEQ output held only junctional sequences and lacked quality scores, the filtering could not match the filtering applied to full-length reads. To assign V/J genes and CDR3, sequences were annotated using PyIR, a Python wrapper for IgBLAST v1.9, with IMGT germline references. Reads were filtered out if the reads had weak V/J assignments (E-value above 1e-6), no CDR3, stop codons, out-of-frame junctions, or ambiguous translated residues. V3J clonotypes were defined by identical inferred V gene, J gene, and CDR3 amino acid sequence. The percentage overlap between two repertoires was calculated by dividing the number of shared unique clonotypes by the size of the smaller repertoire. Three approaches were used to assess repertoire richness: RTK rarefaction, the Chao1 estimator, and Recon v2.1 estimates of unobserved clonotypes. For all TCRbeta clonotypes obtained by the gDNA method from a few donors, generation probabilities were computed with OLGA. TCRdb retrieved this table from immuneACCESS and kept in-frame rearrangements only. Not all clones are present; in checked studies, unresolved V genes account for under half, and no reason is known for the remainder. V and J calls and clone size come straight from that table; D and trimming were deduced from the DNA. This sample comprises 600,000 to 750,000 clones, 55% to 75% of them detected only once. In total, the top ten clones hold approximately 2% of the sample.

Healthy HIV-negative adults with no recently reported acute infections or vaccinations were included as donors. All donors were Caucasian adults living in Nashville, Tennessee, USA. Magnetic negative selection was used to enrich CD4+ T cells, after which naive cells were positively selected on CD45RA and the negative fraction became the memory subset. Blood was obtained by leukapheresis, after which PBMCs were separated by Ficoll-Histopaque density gradient centrifugation and cryopreserved in liquid nitrogen vapor phase. Analytical flow cytometry was used to check the purity and quantity of each magnetically sorted T cell population. Each sorted fraction had its genomic DNA isolated and then quantified by UV absorbance on a Nanodrop 2000c. Reading from cysteine to phenylalanine, the CDR3 counts 16 amino acids. Only the CDR3 region is kept as DNA, spanning 48 bases read in frame from base 1. From the germline V gene, CDR1 is SGHTA and CDR2 is FQGNSA. After removal of 5 bases from V and 7 bases from J, the junction retains 13 bases not matched to a gene.

The chain employs TRBV7-2 and TRBJ2-2, and 7 bases in between align with TRBD1. The sample taken for sequencing was memory CD4+ T cells sorted from blood. Interpreted using the paper, the cell subset or site label stands for: CD45RA-negative fraction. The source of this sequence is a woman aged 25 to 39 in good health. CDR3 region: CASSPAGTVRIGELFF. The base sequence is TGTGCCAGCAGCCCCGCCGGGACAGTAAGAATCGGGGAGCTGTTTTTT.